This TCR beta chain was sequenced for a study of T cells in Graves' hyperthyroidism and ophthalmopathy. Turning to the study itself: Pretreatment peripheral blood was obtained at initial diagnosis.

Amplification of TCR beta CDR3 regions used RNA as the template. A set of HTBI primers served as the primers for a first-round RT-PCR of the TCR CDR3. From the multiplex PCR reads, TCRdb called clonotypes with MiXCR, one entry per CDR3 protein. The data contain hundreds of thousands of distinct CDR3 sequences, over 15% of them singletons. This clonotype was seen a handful of times. What it recognizes is unknown. Study-level points and caveats: In validation, the model predicted ophthalmopathy. These predictions came a median 6.5 months before onset.

Diagnostic assessment was based on clinical symptoms, serum thyroxine and TRAb, thyroid ultrasound and orbital computed tomography. This receptor was taken from a woman aged 18-29 years with Graves' hyperthyroidism. The specimen sequenced was blood.

CDR3 loop: CASIRTSGSGELFF. In nucleotides, the CDR3 is TGTGCCAGCATCAGGACTAGCGGTTCCGGGGAGCTGTTTTTT. The chain joins TRBV7-8 to TRBJ2-2; 10 nucleotides align to TRBD2. Trimming cost V 7 bases and J 6 bases; bases outside gene matches: 5. The CDR3 is 14 amino acids. Germline-derived CDR1 and CDR2 are SGHVS and FQNEAQ.